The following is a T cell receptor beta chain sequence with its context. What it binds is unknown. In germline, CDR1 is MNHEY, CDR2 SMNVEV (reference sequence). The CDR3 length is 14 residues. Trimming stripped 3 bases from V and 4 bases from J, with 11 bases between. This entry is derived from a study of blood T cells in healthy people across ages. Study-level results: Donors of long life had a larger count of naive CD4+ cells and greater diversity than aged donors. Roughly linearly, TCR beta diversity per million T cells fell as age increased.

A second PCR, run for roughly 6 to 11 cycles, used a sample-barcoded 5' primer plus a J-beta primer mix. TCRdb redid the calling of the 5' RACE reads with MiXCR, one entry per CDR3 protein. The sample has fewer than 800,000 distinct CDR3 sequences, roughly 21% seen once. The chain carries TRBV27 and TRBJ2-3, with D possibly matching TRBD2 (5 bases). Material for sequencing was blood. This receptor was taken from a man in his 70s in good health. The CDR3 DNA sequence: TGTGCCAGCAGTTTCTCCCCGGAGGCAGATACGCAGTATTTT. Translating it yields CASSFSPEADTQYF.